The clone carrying this T cell receptor beta chain appeared many times. Antigen: not known. The data were obtained in a study of human T cells and chemical hapten exposure. Across the whole study: Small volume differences among pooled libraries mainly caused per-sample TCR yield variation. Regarding the study as a whole: Sensitization with DPC brought no change to TCRs above 1 in 1000 in frequency.

Unique molecular identifiers were linked by the library to individual cDNA molecules. In the study's own analysis: Counting gave a median of around 89,000 TCRs per sample, with values ranging from roughly 20,000 to 750,000. TCRdb processed the RACE reads anew with MiXCR; each CDR3 protein has one entry. The V and J calls reflect TCRdb's pipeline rather than the authors' work. Of some 31,000 distinct CDR3 sequences listed, about 5.5% were seen once; the top ten hold 9.5% to 15%. CDR3 length equals 15 residues. Germline lookup yields CDR1 SNHLY and CDR2 FYNNEI. V lost 2 bases and J 4 bases, leaving 14 bases between the germline ends. Stated time point: healthy volunteer bleed at 6 weeks. The study extracted total RNA from unfractionated whole blood.

The TCR originated in a human donor in good health. Some clones in this sample may be carry-over from other donors' samples. Sequencing was done on a sample of whole blood. This chain connects TRBV2 to TRBJ1-1; no clear D. CDR3 region: CASSEYEGTITEAFF. The CDR3 DNA sequence: TGTGCCAGCAGTGAATATGAGGGAACAATCACTGAAGCTTTCTTT.